This T cell receptor beta chain emerged from a study of T cell repertoires in cytomegalovirus infection. For the study at large: Signatures in public TCR beta sequences pointed to both CMV infection and matching HLA type.

One entry per CDR3 protein results from TCRdb running MiXCR on the reads. The sample records over 85,000 distinct CDR3 sequences, 15% to 20% being singletons. Details on this clonotype: Its matching antigen is unknown.

The study, taken as a whole, reports: It was HLA-C-restricted CMV-specific TCR beta clonotypes that dominated the response ex vivo. Adding up the frequency of public TCR beta families identified people who carried CMV plus the relevant HLA.

The sequenced sample was PBMCs. This clonotype was sampled from a human donor in good health (CMV status not recorded). Some clones in this sample may be carry-over from other donors' samples.

The chain's CDR3 is CSVGTGGNEQYF. CDR3 DNA: TGCAGCGTGGGGACAGGGGGCAACGAGCAGTACTTC. The V and J genes are TRBV29-1 and TRBJ2-7; TRBD1 agrees at 12 bases. V gave up 6 bases and J gave up 5 bases; unmatched junction bases: 2. This CDR3 has 12 residues. Germline-derived CDR1 and CDR2 are SQVTM and ANQGSEA.